This TCR beta chain emerged from a study of immune cell composition in non-small cell lung cancer. Study-level information: Lung adenocarcinoma or squamous carcinoma made up most tumours.

CDR3 length: 14 residues. V was pared by 6 bases and J by 5 bases, with 8 bases of the junction left unmatched. CDR1 and CDR2 (germline): WSHSY, SAAADI. Sequencing used immunoSEQ multiplex PCR; TCRdb keeps in-frame clones, though not all of them. There are more than 900 clones in the sample; around 80% occur only once, and roughly 6% lies in the top ten. Details on this clone: Antigen specificity is unknown.

Study-level points and caveats: In adenocarcinoma, maximal tumour-associated clone frequency tracked TIL tumour reactivity. Squamous carcinomas (roughly 80%) more often had tumour-associated clones >0.5% than adenocarcinomas (around 35%).

The gene calls are TRBV10-2 and TRBJ2-7; TRBD1 matches at 9 bases. The sample was lung tumor tissue. The TCR sequence derives from a human donor with non-small cell lung cancer. As DNA, the CDR3 is TGCGCCAGCAGCGGCCTGGGACAGGGTAACGAGCAGTACTTC. Translation: CASSGLGQGNEQYF.